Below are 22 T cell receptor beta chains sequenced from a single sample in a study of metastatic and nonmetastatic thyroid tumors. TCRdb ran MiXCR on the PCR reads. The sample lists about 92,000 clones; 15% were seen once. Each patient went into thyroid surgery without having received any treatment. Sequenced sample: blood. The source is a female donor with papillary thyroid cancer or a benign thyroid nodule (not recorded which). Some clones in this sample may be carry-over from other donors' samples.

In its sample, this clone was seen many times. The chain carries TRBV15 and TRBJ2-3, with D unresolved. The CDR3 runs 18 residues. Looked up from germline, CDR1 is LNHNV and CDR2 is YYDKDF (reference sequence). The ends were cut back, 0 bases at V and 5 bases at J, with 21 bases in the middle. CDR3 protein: CATSREMETGRVGDTQYF. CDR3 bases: TGTGCCACCAGCAGAGAAATGGAAACGGGCCGGGTAGGAGATACGCAGTATTTT. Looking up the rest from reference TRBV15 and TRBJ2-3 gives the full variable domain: DAMVIQNPRYQVTQFGKPVTLSCSQTLNHNVMYWYQQKSSQAPKLLFHYYDKDFNNEADTPDNFQSRRPNTSFCFLDIRSPGLGDTAMYLCATSREMETGRVGDTQYFGPGTRLTVL.

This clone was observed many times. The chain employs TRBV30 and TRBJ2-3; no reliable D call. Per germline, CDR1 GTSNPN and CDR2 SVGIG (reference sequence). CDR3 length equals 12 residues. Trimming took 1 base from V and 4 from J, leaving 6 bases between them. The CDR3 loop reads CAWSATSDTQYF. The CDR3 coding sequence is TGTGCCTGGAGTGCCACGTCAGATACGCAGTATTTT.

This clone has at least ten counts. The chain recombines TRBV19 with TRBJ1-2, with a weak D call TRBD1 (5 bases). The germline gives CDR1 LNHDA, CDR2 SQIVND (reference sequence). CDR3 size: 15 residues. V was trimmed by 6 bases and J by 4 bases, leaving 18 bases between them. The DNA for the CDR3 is TGTGCCAGTAGCTCACTTCTGGGGCAGTTCTATGGCTACACCTTC. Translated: CASSSLLGQFYGYTF.

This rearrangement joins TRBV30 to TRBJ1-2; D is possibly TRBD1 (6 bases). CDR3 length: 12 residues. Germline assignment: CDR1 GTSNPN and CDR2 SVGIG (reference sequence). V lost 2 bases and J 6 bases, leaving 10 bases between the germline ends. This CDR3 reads CAWSYRVDGYTF. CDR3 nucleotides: TGTGCCTGGAGTTACAGGGTGGATGGCTACACCTTC.

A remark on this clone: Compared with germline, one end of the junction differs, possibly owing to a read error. CDR3 coding DNA: TGTGTCAGCAGCTTTGGACAGGGAGCCTACGAGCAGTACTTC. This translates into CVSSFGQGAYEQYF. The chain carries TRBV9 and TRBJ2-7; 8 nucleotides agree with TRBD1. The CDR3 length is 14 residues. CDR1 is SGDLS and CDR2 is YYNGEE in the germline V gene. Using reference TRBV9 and TRBJ2-7 for the parts outside the CDR3, the full variable domain is DSGVTQTPKHLITATGQRVTLRCSPRSGDLSVYWYQQSLDQGLQFLIQYYNGEERAKGNILERFSAQQFPDLHSELNLSSLELGDSALYFCVSSFGQGAYEQYFGPGTRLTVT.

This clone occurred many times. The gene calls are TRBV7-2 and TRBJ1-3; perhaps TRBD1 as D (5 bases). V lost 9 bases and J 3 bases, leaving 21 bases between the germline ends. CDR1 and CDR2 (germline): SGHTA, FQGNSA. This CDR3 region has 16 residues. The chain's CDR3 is CASPNPGGDHGNTIYF. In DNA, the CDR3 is TGTGCCAGTCCGAATCCTGGGGGGGACCATGGAAACACCATATATTTT.

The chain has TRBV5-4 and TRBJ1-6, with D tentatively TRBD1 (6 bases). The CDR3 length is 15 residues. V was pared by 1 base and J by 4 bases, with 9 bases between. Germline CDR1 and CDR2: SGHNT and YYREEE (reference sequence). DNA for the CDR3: TGTGCCAGCAGCTTGACGACAGGATATAATTCACCCCTCCACTTT. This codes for CASSLTTGYNSPLHF.

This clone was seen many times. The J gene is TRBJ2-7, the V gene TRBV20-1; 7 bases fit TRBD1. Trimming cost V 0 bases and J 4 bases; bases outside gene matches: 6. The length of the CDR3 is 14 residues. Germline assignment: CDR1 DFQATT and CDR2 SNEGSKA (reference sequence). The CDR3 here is CSARDVNRGYEQYF. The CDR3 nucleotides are TGCAGTGCTAGAGATGTAAACAGGGGTTACGAGCAGTACTTC.

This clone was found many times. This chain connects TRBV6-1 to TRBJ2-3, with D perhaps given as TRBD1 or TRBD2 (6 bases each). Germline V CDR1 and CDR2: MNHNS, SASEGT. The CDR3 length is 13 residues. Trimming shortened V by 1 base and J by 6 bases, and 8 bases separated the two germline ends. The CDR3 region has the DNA TGTGCCAGCAGTGAAGGAGGGGGGGATACGCAGTATTTT. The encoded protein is CASSEGGGDTQYF.

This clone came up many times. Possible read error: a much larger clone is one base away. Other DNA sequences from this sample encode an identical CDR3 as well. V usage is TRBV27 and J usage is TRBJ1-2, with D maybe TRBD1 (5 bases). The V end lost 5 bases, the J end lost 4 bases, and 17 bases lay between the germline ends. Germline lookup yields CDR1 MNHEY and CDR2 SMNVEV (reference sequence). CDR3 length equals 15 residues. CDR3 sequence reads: CASSRQTGGGYGYTF. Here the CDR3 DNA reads TGTGCCAGCAGTCGTCAGACGGGGGGTGGCTATGGCTACACCTTC.

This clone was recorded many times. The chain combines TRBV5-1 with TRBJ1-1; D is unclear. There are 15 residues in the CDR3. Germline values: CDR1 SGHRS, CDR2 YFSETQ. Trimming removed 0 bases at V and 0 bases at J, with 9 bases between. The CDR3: CASSLDGQMNTEAFF. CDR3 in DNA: TGCGCCAGCAGCTTGGATGGGCAGATGAACACTGAAGCTTTCTTT.

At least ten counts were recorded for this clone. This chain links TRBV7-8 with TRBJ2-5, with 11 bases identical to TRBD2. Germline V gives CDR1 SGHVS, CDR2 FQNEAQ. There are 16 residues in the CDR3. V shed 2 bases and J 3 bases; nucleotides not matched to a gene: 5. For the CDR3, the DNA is TGTGCCAGCAGCTTATGGGGGACTAGCGGTGAAGAGACCCAGTACTTC. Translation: CASSLWGTSGEETQYF.

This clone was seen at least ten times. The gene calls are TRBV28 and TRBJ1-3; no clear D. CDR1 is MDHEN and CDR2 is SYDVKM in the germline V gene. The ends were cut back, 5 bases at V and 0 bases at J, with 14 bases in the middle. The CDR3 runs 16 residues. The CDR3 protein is CASSPPDRLSGNTIYF. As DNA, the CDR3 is TGTGCCAGCAGTCCCCCGGACCGCCTCTCTGGAAACACCATATATTTT. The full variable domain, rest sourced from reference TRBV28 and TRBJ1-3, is DVKVTQSSRYLVKRTGEKVFLECVQDMDHENMFWYRQDPGLGLRLIYFSYDVKMKEKGDIPEGYSVSREKKERFSLILESASTNQTSMYLCASSPPDRLSGNTIYFGEGSWLTVV.

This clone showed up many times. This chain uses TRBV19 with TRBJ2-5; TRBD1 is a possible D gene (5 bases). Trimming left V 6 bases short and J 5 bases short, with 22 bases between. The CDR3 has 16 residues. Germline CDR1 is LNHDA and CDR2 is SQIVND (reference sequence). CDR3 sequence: CASRRLTQGSQETQYF. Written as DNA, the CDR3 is TGTGCCAGTAGGCGCCTTACTCAGGGTTCTCAGGAGACCCAGTACTTC.

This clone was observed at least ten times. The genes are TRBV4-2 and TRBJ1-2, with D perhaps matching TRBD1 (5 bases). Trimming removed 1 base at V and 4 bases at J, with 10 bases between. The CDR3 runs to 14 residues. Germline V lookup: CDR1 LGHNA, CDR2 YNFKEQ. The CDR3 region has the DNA TGTGCCAGCAGCCAAGGGGGCATGGGCTATGGCTACACCTTC. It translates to CASSQGGMGYGYTF.

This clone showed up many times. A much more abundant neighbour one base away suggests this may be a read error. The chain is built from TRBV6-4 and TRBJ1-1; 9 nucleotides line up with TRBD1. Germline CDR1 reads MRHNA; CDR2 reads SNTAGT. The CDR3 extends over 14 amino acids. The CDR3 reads CASSLTGGYTEASF. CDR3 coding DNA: TGTGCCAGCAGCTTAACAGGGGGCTACACTGAAGCTTCCTTT.

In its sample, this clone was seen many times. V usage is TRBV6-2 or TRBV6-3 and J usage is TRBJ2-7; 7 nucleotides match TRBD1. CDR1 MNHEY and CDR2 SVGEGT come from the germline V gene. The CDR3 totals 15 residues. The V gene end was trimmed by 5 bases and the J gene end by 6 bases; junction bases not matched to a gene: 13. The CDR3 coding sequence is TGTGCCAGCAGTGAAAAGGGGGCTGGAACCCTCGAGCAGTACTTC. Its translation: CASSEKGAGTLEQYF.

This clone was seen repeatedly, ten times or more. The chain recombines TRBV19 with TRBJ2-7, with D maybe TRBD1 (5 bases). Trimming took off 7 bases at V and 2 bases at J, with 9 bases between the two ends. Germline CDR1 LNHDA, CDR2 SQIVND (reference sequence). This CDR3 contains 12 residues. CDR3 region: CASKGRAYEQYF. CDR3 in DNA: TGTGCCAGTAAAGGCAGGGCCTACGAGCAGTACTTC.

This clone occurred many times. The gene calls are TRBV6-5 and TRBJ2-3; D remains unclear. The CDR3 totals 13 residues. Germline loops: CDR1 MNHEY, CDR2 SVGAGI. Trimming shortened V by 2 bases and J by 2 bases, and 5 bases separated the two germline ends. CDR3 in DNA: TGTGCCAGCAGTTACCGGTACACAGATACGCAGTATTTT. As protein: CASSYRYTDTQYF.

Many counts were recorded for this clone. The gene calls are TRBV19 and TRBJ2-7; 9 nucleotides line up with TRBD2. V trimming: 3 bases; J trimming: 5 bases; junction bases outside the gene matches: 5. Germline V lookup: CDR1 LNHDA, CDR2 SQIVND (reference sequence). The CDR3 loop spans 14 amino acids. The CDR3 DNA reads TGTGCCAGTAGTATCGGGACTAGCAAGGACGAGCAGTACTTC. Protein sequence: CASSIGTSKDEQYF.

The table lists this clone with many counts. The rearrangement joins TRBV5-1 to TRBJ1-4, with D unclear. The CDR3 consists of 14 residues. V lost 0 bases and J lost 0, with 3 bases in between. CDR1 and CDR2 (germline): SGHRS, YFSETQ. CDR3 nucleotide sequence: TGCGCCAGCAGCTTGGGCACAACTAATGAAAAACTGTTTTTT. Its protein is CASSLGTTNEKLFF.

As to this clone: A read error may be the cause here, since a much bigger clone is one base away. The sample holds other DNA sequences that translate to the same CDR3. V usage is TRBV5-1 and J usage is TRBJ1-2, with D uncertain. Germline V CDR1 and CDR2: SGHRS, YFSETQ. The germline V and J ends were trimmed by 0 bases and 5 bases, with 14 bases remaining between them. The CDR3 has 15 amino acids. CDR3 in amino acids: CASSLASGPEYGYTF. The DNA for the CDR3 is TGCGCCAGCAGCTTGGCATCTGGACCTGAATATGGCTACACCTTC.